This T cell receptor beta chain originates from a study of T-cell memory formation after mild COVID-19. Points from the study as a whole: From day 15 to 85, contracting clones were balanced between CD4 and CD8, whereas later expanders leaned toward CD4+. Clones that contracted clustered mainly in CM and EM if CD4+ and in EMRA if CD8+.

This clonotype was counted only a few times. The target antigen is unknown. The CDR3 length is 17 residues. CDR1 is SGHTA, CDR2 FQGTGA, per germline. With 0 bases removed from V and 7 bases from J, the gap between germline ends came to 19 bases. TCRdb reprocessed the 5' RACE reads via MiXCR and lists one record per CDR3 protein. The sample consists of approximately 350,000 distinct CDR3 sequences, 10% to 15% of them appearing once. The source is a man between 18 and 35 years old who had mild COVID-19 (a few samples of this study predate the infection). Cell type and time point are not known. Sequenced: PBMCs or a T cell subset sorted from them (not recorded which). The chain recombines TRBV7-3 with TRBJ2-1; D might be TRBD1 (6 bases). The CDR3 sequence is CASSLTIGGTGRNEQFF. The CDR3 DNA is TGTGCCAGCAGCTTAACTATCGGTGGAACAGGGCGGAATGAGCAGTTCTTC.